Below, one TCR beta chain is given with its context. What it binds is not known. TCRdb reprocessed the 5' RACE reads with MiXCR, giving one entry per CDR3 protein. The repertoire includes approximately 40,000 distinct CDR3 sequences, 20% to 25% of them detected once, and about 4% sits in the top ten. CDR1 is MDHEN and CDR2 is SYDVKM in the germline V gene. The length of the CDR3 is 13 residues. The germline V and J ends were trimmed by 7 bases and 5 bases, with 11 bases remaining between them. Tregs were sorted as CD4+CD25+CD127-/low cells. Study-level findings and limits: Tumor-infiltrating Treg TCR alpha and beta sequences overlapped most with tumor naive CD4+ T cells, then blood naive.

This TCR came from a female donor with breast cancer. The material sequenced was Tregs sorted from blood. The chain links TRBV28 to TRBJ2-2; D is undetermined. The CDR3 sequence is CASTYPVTGELFF. For the CDR3, the DNA is TGTGCCAGCACCTACCCTGTAACCGGGGAGCTGTTTTTT.